This record covers a single TCR beta chain. Its cognate antigen is unknown. Additional DNA sequences in this sample encode the identical CDR3. Germline lookup yields CDR1 LNHDA and CDR2 SQIVND (reference sequence). V dropped 3 bases and J dropped 4 bases, with 10 bases sitting between them. The CDR3 is made up of 14 amino acids. Described treatment: about 20 received Ad26.COV2.S at low or high dose, single or two shots; about five received placebo; per-sample allocation not given. Day 63 after the first injection of vaccine or placebo was the sampling time. Assay used: immunoSEQ multiplex PCR; TCRdb lists only in-frame clones, some missing. The sample consists of over 400,000 clones, roughly 90% of them appearing once. This record comes from a study of Ad26.COV2.S vaccination and SARS-CoV-2 variants. Study conclusions and caveats: Vaccine and placebo groups showed comparable non-spike TCR breadth. Assessments of TCR breadth and depth may have underestimated the total T cell responses.

This sequence originates from a person between 18 and 65 years old who received the Ad26.COV2.S COVID-19 vaccine or a placebo. The gene calls are TRBV19 and TRBJ1-5, with D perhaps TRBD1 (6 bases). Sequencing was performed on peripheral blood, taken in a trial of Ad26.COV2.S vaccine versus placebo. CDR3 protein: CASSIGQINQPQHF. In DNA form, the CDR3 reads TGTGCCAGTAGTATCGGACAGATAAATCAGCCCCAGCATTTT.